This T cell receptor (beta chain) emerged from a study of molecular identifiers for immune sequencing clone quantification. TCRdb re-analysed the PCR reads in MiXCR, keeping a single row per CDR3 protein. Altogether 85,000 to 90,000 distinct CDR3 sequences are present, about 23% being singletons, with the ten largest covering 0.7% to 0.8%. With respect to this clonotype: The antigen is unknown. A much larger clone differs by one base, so this may be a read error.

The study, taken as a whole, reports: Clones of above 20 RNA copies carried over 97% of effector molecules; in naive cells they carried under 1%.

Germline CDR1 is SQVTM and CDR2 is ANQGSEA. The CDR3 totals 11 residues. The V end lost 1 base, the J end lost 4 bases, and 4 bases lay between the germline ends. Naive CD8 libraries came from approximately 20,000 to 1,000,000 sorted cells with 10%, 30% or 50% RNA. Sorting isolated naive CD8 T cells as CD8+CD4-CCR7+CD45RA+ events. The chain joins TRBV29-1 to TRBJ1-1; no clear D. Source material: naive CD8+ T cells from blood, with Jurkat cell RNA spiked in. Subset described: FACS-sorted CD8+CD4-CCR7+CD45RA+ naive T cells. The receptor was isolated from a human donor in good health. Some libraries in this study had Jurkat cell RNA spiked in. The CDR3 loop is CSVEGSTEAFF. The CDR3 DNA is TGCAGCGTTGAAGGAAGCACTGAAGCTTTCTTT.